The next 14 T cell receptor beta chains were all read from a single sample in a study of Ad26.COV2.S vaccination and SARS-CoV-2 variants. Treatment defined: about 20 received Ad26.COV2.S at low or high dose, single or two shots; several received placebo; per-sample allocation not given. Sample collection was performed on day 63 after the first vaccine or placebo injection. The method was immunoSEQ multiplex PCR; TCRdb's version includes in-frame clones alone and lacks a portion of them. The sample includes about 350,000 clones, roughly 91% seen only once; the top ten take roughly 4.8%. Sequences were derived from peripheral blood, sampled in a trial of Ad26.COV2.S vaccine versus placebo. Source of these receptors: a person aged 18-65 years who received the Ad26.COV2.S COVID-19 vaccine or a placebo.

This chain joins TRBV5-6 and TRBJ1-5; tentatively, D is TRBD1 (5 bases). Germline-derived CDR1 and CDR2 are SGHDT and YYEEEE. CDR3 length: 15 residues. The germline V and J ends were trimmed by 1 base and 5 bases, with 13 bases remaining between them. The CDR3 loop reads CASSLWGRSDQPQHF. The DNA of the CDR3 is TGTGCCAGCAGCTTGTGGGGCCGCAGTGATCAGCCCCAGCATTTT.

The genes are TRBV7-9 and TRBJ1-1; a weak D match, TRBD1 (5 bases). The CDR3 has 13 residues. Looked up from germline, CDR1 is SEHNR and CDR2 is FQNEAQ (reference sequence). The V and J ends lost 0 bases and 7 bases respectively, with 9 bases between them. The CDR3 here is CASSLASGHEAFF. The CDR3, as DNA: TGTGCCAGCAGCTTAGCGTCAGGGCATGAAGCTTTCTTT.

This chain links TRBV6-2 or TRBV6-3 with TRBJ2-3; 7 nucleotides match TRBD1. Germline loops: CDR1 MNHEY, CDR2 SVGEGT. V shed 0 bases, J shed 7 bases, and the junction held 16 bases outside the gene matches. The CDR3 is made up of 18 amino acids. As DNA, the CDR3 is TGTGCCAGCAGTTACTCGATCAGTGACAGGGCTGGAATCAATACGCAGTATTTT. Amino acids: CASSYSISDRAGINTQYF.

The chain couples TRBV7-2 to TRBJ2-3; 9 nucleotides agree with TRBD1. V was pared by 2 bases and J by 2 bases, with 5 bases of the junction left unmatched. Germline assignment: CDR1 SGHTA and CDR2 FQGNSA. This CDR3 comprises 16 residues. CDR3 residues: CASSLQQGAVTDTQYF. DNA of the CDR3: TGTGCCAGCAGCTTACAACAGGGGGCGGTCACAGATACGCAGTATTTT.

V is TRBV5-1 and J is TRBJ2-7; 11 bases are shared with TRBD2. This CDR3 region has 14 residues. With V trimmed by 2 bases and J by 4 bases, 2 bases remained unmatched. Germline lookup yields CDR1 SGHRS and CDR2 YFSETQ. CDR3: CASSLLAGVYEQYF. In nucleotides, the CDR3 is TGCGCCAGCAGCTTACTAGCGGGAGTTTACGAGCAGTACTTC.

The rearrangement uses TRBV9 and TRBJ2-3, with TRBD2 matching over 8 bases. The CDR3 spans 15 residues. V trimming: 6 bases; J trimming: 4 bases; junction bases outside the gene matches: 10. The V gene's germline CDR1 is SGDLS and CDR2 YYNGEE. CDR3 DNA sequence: TGTGCCAGCACTCGGGGGGCGGGAGGTGCAGATACGCAGTATTTT. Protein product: CASTRGAGGADTQYF. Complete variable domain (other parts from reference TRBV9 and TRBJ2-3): DSGVTQTPKHLITATGQRVTLRCSPRSGDLSVYWYQQSLDQGLQFLIQYYNGEERAKGNILERFSAQQFPDLHSELNLSSLELGDSALYFCASTRGAGGADTQYFGPGTRLTVL.

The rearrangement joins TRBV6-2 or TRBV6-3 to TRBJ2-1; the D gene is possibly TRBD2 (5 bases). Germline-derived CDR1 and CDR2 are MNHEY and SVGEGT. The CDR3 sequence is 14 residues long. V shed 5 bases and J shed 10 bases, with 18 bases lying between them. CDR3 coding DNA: TGTGCCAGCAGTCGGGGTGGGGTCATTGGGGAGCAGTTCTTC. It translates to CASSRGGVIGEQFF.

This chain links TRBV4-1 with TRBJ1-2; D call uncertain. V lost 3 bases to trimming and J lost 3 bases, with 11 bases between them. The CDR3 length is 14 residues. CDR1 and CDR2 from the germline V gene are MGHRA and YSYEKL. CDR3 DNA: TGCGCCAGCAGCCACCAAGGTCGGGACTATGGCTACACCTTC. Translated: CASSHQGRDYGYTF.

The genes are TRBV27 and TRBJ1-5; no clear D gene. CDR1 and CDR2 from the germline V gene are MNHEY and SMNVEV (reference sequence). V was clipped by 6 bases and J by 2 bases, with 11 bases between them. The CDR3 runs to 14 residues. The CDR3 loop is CASSPYAGNQPQHF. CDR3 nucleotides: TGTGCCAGCAGCCCCTACGCGGGCAATCAGCCCCAGCATTTT.

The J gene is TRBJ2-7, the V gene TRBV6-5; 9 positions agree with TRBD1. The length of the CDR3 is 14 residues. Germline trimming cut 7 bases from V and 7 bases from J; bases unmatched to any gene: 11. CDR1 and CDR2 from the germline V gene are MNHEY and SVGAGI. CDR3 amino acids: CASNFGTGSGEQYF. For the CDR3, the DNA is TGTGCCAGCAACTTCGGGACAGGGTCGGGGGAGCAGTACTTC.

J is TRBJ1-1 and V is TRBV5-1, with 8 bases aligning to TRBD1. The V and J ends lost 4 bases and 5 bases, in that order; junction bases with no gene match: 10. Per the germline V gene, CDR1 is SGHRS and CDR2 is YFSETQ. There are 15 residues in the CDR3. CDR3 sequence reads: CASSRPGQGITEAFF. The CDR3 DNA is TGCGCCAGCAGCCGCCCCGGACAGGGTATAACTGAAGCTTTCTTT.

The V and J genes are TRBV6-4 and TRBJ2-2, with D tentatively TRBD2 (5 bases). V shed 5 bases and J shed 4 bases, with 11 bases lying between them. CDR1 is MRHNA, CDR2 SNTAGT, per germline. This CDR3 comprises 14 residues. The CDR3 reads CASSPGRGTGELFF. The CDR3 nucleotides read TGTGCCAGCAGTCCTGGACGGGGCACCGGGGAGCTGTTTTTT.

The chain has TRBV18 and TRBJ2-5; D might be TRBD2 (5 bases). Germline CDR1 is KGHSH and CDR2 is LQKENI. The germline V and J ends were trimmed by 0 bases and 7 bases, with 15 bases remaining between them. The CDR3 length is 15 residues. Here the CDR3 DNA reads TGTGCCAGCTCACCACCTACGTCCATGAGGGCGACCCAGTACTTC. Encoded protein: CASSPPTSMRATQYF.

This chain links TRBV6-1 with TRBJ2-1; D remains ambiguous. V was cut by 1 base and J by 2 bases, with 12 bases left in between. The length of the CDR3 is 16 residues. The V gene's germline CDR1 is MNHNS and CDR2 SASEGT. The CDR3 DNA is TGTGCCAGCAGTGAAGTAGAGGTGCCCCCCTACAATGAGCAGTTCTTC. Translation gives CASSEVEVPPYNEQFF.